This T cell receptor (beta chain) stems from a study of metastatic and nonmetastatic thyroid tumors. Until they underwent thyroid surgery, no patient had received any treatment. TCRdb reanalyzed the PCR reads via MiXCR. The sample lists about 92,000 clones; about 16% were seen once. This clone occurred many times. Germline V CDR1 and CDR2: LNHDA, SQIVND (reference sequence). This CDR3 spans 15 amino acids. V was trimmed by 3 bases and J by 1 base, leaving 10 bases between them. The chain combines TRBV19 with TRBJ1-5; D ambiguous. Sequenced sample: blood. The TCR was taken from a female donor with papillary thyroid cancer or a benign thyroid nodule (not recorded which). Some clones in this sample may be carry-over from other donors' samples. The DNA for the CDR3 is TGTGCCAGTAGTATTACGGGAGAGAGCAATCAGCCCCAGCATTTT. Encoded protein: CASSITGESNQPQHF.